This T cell receptor beta chain was recovered during a study of CD8+ T cells in alopecia areata. In the study overall: For 6 to 18 months, tofacitinib was taken, and 6 months off drug followed.

As concerns this clone: What it binds is not known.

As the sequencing template, cDNA was produced by extracting RNA and reverse transcribing it. TCRdb's copy holds only in-frame clones and misses some; the assay was immunoSEQ multiplex PCR. The sample carries roughly 150,000 clones, about 90% recorded once. Germline V CDR1 and CDR2: SGDLS, YYNGEE. V shed 0 bases, J shed 7 bases, and the junction held 7 bases outside the gene matches. This CDR3 has 15 amino acids. Study-wide points: Normal-skin resident alphabeta T cells also appear among scalp sample sequences.

This clonotype originated in a human donor with alopecia areata. Sequencing used CD8+ T cells sorted from blood, obtained at week 0. The chain employs TRBV9 and TRBJ2-1; 7 bases line up with TRBD2. CDR3 region: CASSVAAGVQNEQFF. The CDR3 DNA reads as TGTGCCAGCAGCGTAGCCGCGGGAGTACAGAATGAGCAGTTCTTC.